The 8 T cell receptor beta chains below were found in one sample sequenced in a study of cytomegalovirus exposure and HLA in healthy donors. It was with 60 Vbeta and 13 Jbeta primers that the PCR ran. Sequencing was performed with immunoSEQ multiplex PCR; in TCRdb, only in-frame clones are kept and a portion is missing. Counted here are some 66,000 clones, 78% occurring once; the ten biggest clones make up 9.7%. Material: PBMCs. The receptors here all came from a man aged 35-49 years in good health and CMV-seronegative.

V gene TRBV5-1 combines with J gene TRBJ2-1; 8 bases fit TRBD2. The CDR3 has 16 residues. The J segment lost 4 bases and the V segment lost 0 bases, leaving 6 bases of the junction unmatched. Germline-derived CDR1 and CDR2 are SGHRS and YFSETQ. CDR3 loop: CASSLVVLAAYNEQFF. As DNA, the CDR3 is TGCGCCAGCAGCTTGGTGGTACTAGCGGCATACAATGAGCAGTTCTTC.

V gene TRBV19 combines with J gene TRBJ2-5, with TRBD2 as a possible D gene (5 bases). CDR1 LNHDA and CDR2 SQIVND come from the germline V gene (reference sequence). The CDR3 is 17 residues long. V was pared by 1 base and J by 2 bases, with 17 bases between. The CDR3 sequence: CASSIGGLLYRQETQYF. The CDR3 DNA reads TGTGCCAGTAGTATAGGAGGACTTCTTTACAGACAAGAGACCCAGTACTTC.

The rearrangement joins TRBV7-8 to TRBJ1-2; D is uncertain. This CDR3 is 15 amino acids long. Germline loops: CDR1 SGHVS, CDR2 FQNEAQ. The V and J ends lost 0 bases and 3 bases respectively, with 11 bases between them. DNA for the CDR3: TGTGCCAGCAGCTTAGCGCCGGGGAACGACTATGGCTACACCTTC. It yields the protein CASSLAPGNDYGYTF. Together with reference TRBV7-8 and TRBJ1-2, the CDR3 gives the full variable domain: GAGVSQSPRYKVAKRGQDVALRCDPISGHVSLFWYQQALGQGPEFLTYFQNEAQLDKSGLPSDRFFAERPEGSVSTLKIQRTQQEDSAVYLCASSLAPGNDYGYTFGSGTRLTVV.

The chain combines TRBV7-2 with TRBJ1-1, with a weak D call TRBD1 (5 bases). Germline CDR1 SGHTA, CDR2 FQGNSA. The V end was cut by 5 bases, the J end by 1 base, with 8 bases between. This CDR3 contains 13 residues. CDR3 in amino acids: CASSADRNTEAFF. As DNA, the CDR3 is TGTGCCAGCAGCGCCGACAGGAACACTGAAGCTTTCTTT.

The chain uses TRBV18 and TRBJ2-3; D might be TRBD2 (5 bases). V was clipped by 3 bases and J by 1 base, with 8 bases between them. The germline V gene encodes CDR1 KGHSH and CDR2 LQKENI. This CDR3 has 14 amino acids. CDR3 nucleotide sequence: TGTGCCAGCTCACCGACGCGGGGCACAGATACGCAGTATTTT. Protein product: CASSPTRGTDTQYF.

The V call is TRBV5-5, the J call TRBJ2-1; possibly TRBD2 for D (6 bases). The germline gives CDR1 SGHKS, CDR2 YYEKEE (reference sequence). The V end lost 3 bases, the J end lost 0 bases, and 7 bases lay between the germline ends. The CDR3 has 14 amino acids. The CDR3 DNA follows: TGTGCCAGCAGCTCGGGACTCTCCTACAATGAGCAGTTCTTC. It codes for CASSSGLSYNEQFF.

This clone was seen a few times. The chain joins TRBV2 to TRBJ1-5, with D perhaps TRBD1 (6 bases). Trimming stripped 4 bases from V and 2 bases from J, with 9 bases between. CDR1 is SNHLY and CDR2 is FYNNEI in the germline V gene. The CDR3 is 14 residues long. Here the CDR3 reads CASSAGGRNQPQHF. CDR3 nucleotide sequence: TGTGCCAGCAGTGCGGGGGGGCGCAATCAGCCCCAGCATTTT.

CDR3: CASRESGTTNTGELFF. The CDR3 DNA follows: TGTGCCAGTAGGGAAAGCGGAACAACGAACACCGGGGAGCTGTTTTTT. The chain uses TRBV19 and TRBJ2-2, with D perhaps TRBD2 (5 bases). The CDR3 has 16 residues. CDR1 is LNHDA and CDR2 is SQIVND in the germline V gene (reference sequence). Trimming cost V 6 bases and J 0 bases, with 14 bases left between them.